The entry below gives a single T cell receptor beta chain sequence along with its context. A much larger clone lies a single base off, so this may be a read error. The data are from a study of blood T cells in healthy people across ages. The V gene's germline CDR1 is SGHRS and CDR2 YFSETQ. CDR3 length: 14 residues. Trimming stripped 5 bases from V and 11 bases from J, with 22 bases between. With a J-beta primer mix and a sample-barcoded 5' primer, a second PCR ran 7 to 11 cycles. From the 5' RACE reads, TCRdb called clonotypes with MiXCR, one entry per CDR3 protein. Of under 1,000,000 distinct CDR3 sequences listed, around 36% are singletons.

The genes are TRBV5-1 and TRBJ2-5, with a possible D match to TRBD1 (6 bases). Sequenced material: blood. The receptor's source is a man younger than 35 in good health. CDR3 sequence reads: CASRAVTGMTEQYF. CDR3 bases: TGCGCCAGCAGGGCCGTCACAGGGATGACGGAGCAGTACTTC. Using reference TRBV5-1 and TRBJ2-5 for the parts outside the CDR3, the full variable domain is KAGVTQTPRYLIKTRGQQVTLSCSPISGHRSVSWYQQTPGQGLQFLFEYFSETQRNKGNFPGRFSGRQFSNSRSEMNVSTLELGDSALYLCASRAVTGMTEQYFGPGTRLLVL.